This TCR beta chain was identified during a study of blood T cell repertoires in COVID-19. Study overall: Samples taken during acute and convalescent COVID-19 were collected in the United States, Italy and Spain. The cDNA or gDNA used as material had been derived from T cells, B-cell-depleted T cells, or PBMCs.

V was clipped by 2 bases and J by 2 bases; unmatched bases: 4. The CDR3 length is 14 residues. Germline-derived CDR1 and CDR2 are SQVTM and ANQGSEA. Under the authors' procedure: For nucleated cells, counts were estimated from reference gene primer amplification. Clones were sequenced by immunoSEQ multiplex PCR, and TCRdb holds only the in-frame ones, with some missing. V, J and clone size derive from that table, while D and trimming were established from the DNA sequence. The sample has under 300,000 clones, under 90% seen once. The chain uses TRBV29-1 and TRBJ2-3; 7 bases are a match to TRBD2. The sequencing input was peripheral blood. The source of this sequence is a man between 45 and 60 years old with acute or convalescent COVID-19. The DNA of the CDR3 is TGCAGCGTTGAAAGCGGGGTGTACACAGATACGCAGTATTTT. The encoded protein is CSVESGVYTDTQYF.